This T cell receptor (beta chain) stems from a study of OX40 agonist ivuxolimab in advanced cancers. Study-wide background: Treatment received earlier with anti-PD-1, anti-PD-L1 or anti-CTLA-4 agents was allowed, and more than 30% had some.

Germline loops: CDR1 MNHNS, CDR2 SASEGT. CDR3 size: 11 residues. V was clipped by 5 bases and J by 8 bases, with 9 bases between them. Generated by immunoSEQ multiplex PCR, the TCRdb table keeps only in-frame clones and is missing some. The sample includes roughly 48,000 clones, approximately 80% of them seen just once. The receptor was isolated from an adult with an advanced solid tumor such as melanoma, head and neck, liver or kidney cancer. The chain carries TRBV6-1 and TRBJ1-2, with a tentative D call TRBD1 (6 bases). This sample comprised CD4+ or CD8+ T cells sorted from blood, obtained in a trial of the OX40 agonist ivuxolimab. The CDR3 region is CASSSDSGYTF. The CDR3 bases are TGTGCCAGCAGTTCGGACAGCGGCTACACCTTC.